These 10 T cell receptor beta chains share one sample of origin, sequenced in a study of OX40 agonist ivuxolimab in advanced cancers. Generated by immunoSEQ multiplex PCR, the TCRdb table keeps only in-frame clones and is missing some. The sample records about 98,000 clones, 75% to 90% being singletons. The material was CD4+ or CD8+ T cells sorted from blood, obtained in a trial of the OX40 agonist ivuxolimab. The receptors shown here come from an adult with an advanced solid tumor such as melanoma, head and neck, liver or kidney cancer.

The chain is built from TRBV13 and TRBJ1-6; D is ambiguous. The CDR3 is made up of 15 amino acids. V gave up 8 bases and J gave up 6 bases, with 17 bases separating them. Germline CDR1 PRHDT, CDR2 FYEKMQ (reference sequence). CDR3 DNA: TGTGCCAGCCACCCCTGGTCACGGGGTAATTCACCCCTCCACTTT. This sequence encodes CASHPWSRGNSPLHF.

V usage is TRBV5-1 and J usage is TRBJ2-3; D gene ambiguous. The V gene's germline CDR1 is SGHRS and CDR2 YFSETQ. V was clipped by 6 bases and J by 2 bases, with 10 bases between them. This CDR3 contains 13 residues. CDR3 region: CASTSASTDTQYF. In nucleotides, the CDR3 is TGCGCCAGCACCTCGGCATCCACAGATACGCAGTATTTT.

This sequence joins TRBV7-6 and TRBJ1-3, with 7 bases matching TRBD1. Germline CDR1 is SGHVS and CDR2 is FNYEAQ. The CDR3 loop spans 15 amino acids. V dropped 1 base and J dropped 4; count of bases not matched to a gene: 4. The CDR3 sequence is CASSLGGGLGNTIYF. CDR3 sequence (DNA): TGTGCCAGCAGCTTAGGAGGGGGCTTAGGAAACACCATATATTTT. The whole variable domain, remainder taken from reference TRBV7-6 and TRBJ1-3, is GAGVSQSPRYKVTKRGQDVALRCDPISGHVSLYWYRQALGQGPEFLTYFNYEAQQDKSGLPNDRFSAERPEGSISTLTIQRTEQRDSAMYRCASSLGGGLGNTIYFGEGSWLTVV.

CDR3 in DNA: TGTGCCAGCTCACCGGGGAGAAATATAGTCTACGAGCAGTACGTC. Translated, it gives CASSPGRNIVYEQYV. The chain recombines TRBV18 with TRBJ2-7, with a weak D call TRBD2 (5 bases). V lost 3 bases to trimming and J lost 3 bases, with 15 bases between them. Germline V gives CDR1 KGHSH, CDR2 LQKENI. CDR3 length: 15 residues.

The rearrangement uses TRBV7-2 and TRBJ1-5; D call uncertain. The germline gives CDR1 SGHTA, CDR2 FQGNSA. This CDR3 is built from 16 residues. Between the trimmed V and J ends, which lost 5 bases and 2 bases, there was a span of 16 bases. The CDR3 region has the DNA TGTGCCAGCAGCAACGGACCTAGCGGTGGCAATCAGCCCCAGCATTTT. Translation gives CASSNGPSGGNQPQHF.

This chain connects TRBV5-1 to TRBJ1-3; D gene uncertain. Trimming stripped 5 bases from V and 0 bases from J, with 12 bases between. The CDR3 runs 15 residues. Germline CDR1 reads SGHRS; CDR2 reads YFSETQ. The CDR3 bases are TGCGCCAGCAGACCGGACGGCTACTCTGGAAACACCATATATTTT. The encoded protein is CASRPDGYSGNTIYF.

The CDR3 sequence: CSSTPDITEAFF. The CDR3 DNA reads TGCAGCTCAACCCCGGACATAACTGAAGCTTTCTTT. V usage is TRBV29-1 and J usage is TRBJ1-1; a possible D gene is TRBD1 (5 bases). The ends were cut back, 8 bases at V and 5 bases at J, with 15 bases in the middle. The germline gives CDR1 SQVTM, CDR2 ANQGSEA. This CDR3 spans 12 amino acids.

V is TRBV19 and J is TRBJ1-1; D is possibly TRBD1 (5 bases). CDR1 LNHDA and CDR2 SQIVND come from the germline V gene (reference sequence). The CDR3 is 14 amino acids. Trimming removed 3 bases at V and 7 bases at J, with 15 bases between. This CDR3 is CASSMGRPQGEAFF. Written as DNA, the CDR3 is TGTGCCAGTAGTATGGGCAGACCCCAGGGTGAAGCTTTCTTT.

The chain carries TRBV5-4 and TRBJ1-1; tentative D call: TRBD1 (5 bases). The CDR3 is 13 amino acids. Germline CDR1 SGHNT, CDR2 YYREEE (reference sequence). V lost 6 bases, J lost 11 bases, and 20 bases lay in between. CDR3 region: CASTTEDGARAFF. The CDR3 region has the DNA TGTGCCAGCACTACCGAGGACGGGGCGCGGGCTTTCTTT.

The CDR3 sequence: CSAARQGETQYF. In DNA, the CDR3 is TGCAGCGCGGCTCGACAGGGAGAGACCCAGTACTTC. The chain combines TRBV29-1 with TRBJ2-5; 7 positions agree with TRBD1. The trim removed 7 bases at V and 4 bases at J, leaving 6 bases unmatched. The CDR3 runs 12 residues. The germline V gene encodes CDR1 SQVTM and CDR2 ANQGSEA. The whole variable domain, remainder taken from reference TRBV29-1 and TRBJ2-5, is SAVISQKPSRDICQRGTSLTIQCQVDSQVTMMFWYRQQPGQSLTLIATANQGSEATYESGFVIDKFPISRPNLTFSTLTVSNMSPEDSSIYLCSAARQGETQYFGPGTRLLVL.